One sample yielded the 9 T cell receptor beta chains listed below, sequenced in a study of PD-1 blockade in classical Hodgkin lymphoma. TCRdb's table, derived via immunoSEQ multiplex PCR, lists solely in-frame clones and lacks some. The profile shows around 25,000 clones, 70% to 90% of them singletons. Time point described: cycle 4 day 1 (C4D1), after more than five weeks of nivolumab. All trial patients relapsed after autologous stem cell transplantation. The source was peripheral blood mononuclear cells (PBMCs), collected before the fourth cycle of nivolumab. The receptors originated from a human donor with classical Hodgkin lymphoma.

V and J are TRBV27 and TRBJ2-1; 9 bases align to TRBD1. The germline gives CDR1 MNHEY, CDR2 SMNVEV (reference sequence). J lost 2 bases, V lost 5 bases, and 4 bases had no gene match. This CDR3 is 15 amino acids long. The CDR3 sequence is CASSTGTGTYNEQFF. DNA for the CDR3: TGTGCCAGCAGTACCGGGACAGGGACCTACAATGAGCAGTTCTTC.

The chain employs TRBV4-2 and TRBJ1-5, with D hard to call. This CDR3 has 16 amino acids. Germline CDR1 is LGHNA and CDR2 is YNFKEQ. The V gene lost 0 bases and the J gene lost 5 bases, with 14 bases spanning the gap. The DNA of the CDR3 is TGTGCCAGCAGCCAAGATAGCGACCCATCCTATCAGCCCCAGCATTTT. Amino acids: CASSQDSDPSYQPQHF.

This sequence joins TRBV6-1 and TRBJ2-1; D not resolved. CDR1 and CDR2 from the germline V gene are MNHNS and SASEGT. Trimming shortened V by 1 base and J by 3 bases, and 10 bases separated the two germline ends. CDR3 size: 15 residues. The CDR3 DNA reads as TGTGCCAGCAGTGAAGATAACTGGCTCTACAATGAGCAGTTCTTC. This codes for CASSEDNWLYNEQFF.

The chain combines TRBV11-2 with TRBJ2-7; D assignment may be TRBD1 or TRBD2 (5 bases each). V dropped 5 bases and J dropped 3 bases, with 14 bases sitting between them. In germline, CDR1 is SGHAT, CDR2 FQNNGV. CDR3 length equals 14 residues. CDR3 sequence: CASSEGRVFYEQYF. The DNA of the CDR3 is TGTGCCAGCAGCGAGGGGCGGGTTTTCTACGAGCAGTACTTC. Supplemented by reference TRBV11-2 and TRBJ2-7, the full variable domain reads EAGVAQSPRYKIIEKRQSVAFWCNPISGHATLYWYQQILGQGPKLLIQFQNNGVVDDSQLPKDRFSAERLKGVDSTLKIQPAKLEDSAVYLCASSEGRVFYEQYFGPGTRLTVT.

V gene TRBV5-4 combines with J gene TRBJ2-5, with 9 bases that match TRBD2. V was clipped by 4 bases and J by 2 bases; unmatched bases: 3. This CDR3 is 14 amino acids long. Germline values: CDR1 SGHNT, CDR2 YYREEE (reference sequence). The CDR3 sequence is CASSTGLAQETQYF. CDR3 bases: TGTGCCAGCAGCACCGGACTAGCGCAAGAGACCCAGTACTTC.

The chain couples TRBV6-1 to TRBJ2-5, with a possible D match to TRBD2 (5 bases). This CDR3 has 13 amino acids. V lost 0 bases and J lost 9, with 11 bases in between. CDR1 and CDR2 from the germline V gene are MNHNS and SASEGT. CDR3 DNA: TGTGCCAGCAGTGAAGCCCGGGGAGCCCCCCAGTACTTC. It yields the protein CASSEARGAPQYF.

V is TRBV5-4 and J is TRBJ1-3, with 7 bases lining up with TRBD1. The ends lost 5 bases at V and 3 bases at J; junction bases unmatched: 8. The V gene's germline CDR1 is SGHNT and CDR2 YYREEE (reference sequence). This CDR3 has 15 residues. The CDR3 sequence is CASSFKGAYGNTIYF. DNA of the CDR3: TGTGCCAGCAGTTTCAAGGGGGCATATGGAAACACCATATATTTT.

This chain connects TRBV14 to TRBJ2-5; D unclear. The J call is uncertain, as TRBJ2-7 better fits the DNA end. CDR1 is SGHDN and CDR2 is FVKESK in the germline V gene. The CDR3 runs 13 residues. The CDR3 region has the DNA TGTGCCAGCAGCCAGCGCGGCATCTACGAGCAGTACTTC. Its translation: CASSQRGIYEQYF.

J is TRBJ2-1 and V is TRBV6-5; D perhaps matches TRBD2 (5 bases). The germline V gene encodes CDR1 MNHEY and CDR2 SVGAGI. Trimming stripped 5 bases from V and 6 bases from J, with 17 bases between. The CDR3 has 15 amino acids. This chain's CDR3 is CASSTPRSAANEQFF. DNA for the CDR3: TGTGCCAGCAGTACCCCAAGATCAGCGGCCAATGAGCAGTTCTTC.